Listed here is a single TCR beta chain. The entry originates in a study of blood T cell repertoires in COVID-19. Study information: Samples of COVID-19 (acute and convalescent) were obtained from the United States, Italy and Spain.

J lost 5 bases, V lost 1 base, and 13 bases had no gene match. Germline values: CDR1 LGHNT, CDR2 FRNRAP. This CDR3 is 18 amino acids long. Per the authors' pipeline: Nucleated cell number was recorded as an estimate derived from reference gene primer amplification. The table came from immunoSEQ multiplex PCR; TCRdb's copy has only in-frame clones and leaves some out. The V and J calls and clone size were taken over from that table, and D and trimming were inferred from the DNA. This table has roughly 120,000 clones, 70% to 80% appearing once. The origin of this receptor is a man in his 70s with acute or convalescent COVID-19. Sequenced input: peripheral blood. J is TRBJ1-4 and V is TRBV12-5; 7 positions agree with TRBD1. CDR3 coding DNA: TGTGCTAGTGGTTTGGGAAACCGTGACGGGACAGAAAATGAAAAACTGTTTTTT. This encodes CASGLGNRDGTENEKLFF.